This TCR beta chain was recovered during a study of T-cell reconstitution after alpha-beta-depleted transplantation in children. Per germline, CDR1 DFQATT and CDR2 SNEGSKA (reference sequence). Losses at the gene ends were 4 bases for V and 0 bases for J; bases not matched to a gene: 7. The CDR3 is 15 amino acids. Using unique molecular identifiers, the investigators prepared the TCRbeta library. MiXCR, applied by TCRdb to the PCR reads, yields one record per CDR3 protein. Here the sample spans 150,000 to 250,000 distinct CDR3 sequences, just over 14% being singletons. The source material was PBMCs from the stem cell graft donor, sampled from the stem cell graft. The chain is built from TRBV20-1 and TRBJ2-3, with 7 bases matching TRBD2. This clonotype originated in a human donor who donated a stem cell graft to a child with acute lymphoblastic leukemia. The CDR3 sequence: CSANSKLASTDTQYF. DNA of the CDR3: TGCAGTGCTAACTCTAAACTAGCGAGCACAGATACGCAGTATTTT.